This T cell receptor beta chain was recovered during a study of early stage breast cancer tumors. Clones were read by immunoSEQ multiplex PCR, and TCRdb kept only the in-frame ones, dropping some. The sample holds about 51,000 clones, roughly 78% seen once. Specimen: blood. This receptor was taken from a person in their 40s with breast cancer.

CDR3 nucleotides: TGTGCCAGCAGCCTAGGAGCGAACACCGGGGAGCTGTTTTTT. Protein product: CASSLGANTGELFF. The chain couples TRBV7-8 to TRBJ2-2; D remains ambiguous. This CDR3 is built from 14 residues. V was trimmed by 5 bases and J by 0 bases, leaving 7 bases between them. The germline V gene has CDR1 SGHVS and CDR2 FQNEAQ. The full variable domain, in which reference TRBV7-8 and TRBJ2-2 provide the parts outside the CDR3, is GAGVSQSPRYKVAKRGQDVALRCDPISGHVSLFWYQQALGQGPEFLTYFQNEAQLDKSGLPSDRFFAERPEGSVSTLKIQRTQQEDSAVYLCASSLGANTGELFFGEGSRLTVL.